Presented here are 15 T cell receptor beta chains from one specimen sequenced in a study of cytomegalovirus exposure and HLA in healthy donors. This PCR relied on a set of 60 Vbeta primers and 13 Jbeta primers. Method: immunoSEQ multiplex PCR; TCRdb's copy keeps in-frame clones and lacks some. The table lists approximately 170,000 clones, over 75% of them singletons. The sequencing input was PBMCs. Source of these receptors: a man aged 45-65 years in good health and CMV-seropositive.

This rearrangement joins TRBV6-5 to TRBJ1-1; no firm D call. The CDR3 loop spans 15 amino acids. V was pared by 7 bases and J by 5 bases, with 20 bases between. The germline gives CDR1 MNHEY, CDR2 SVGAGI. CDR3 bases: TGTGCCAGCACCCACGGGTCTACTCCCCCGACTGAAGCTTTCTTT. It specifies CASTHGSTPPTEAFF.

The table lists this clone with a count of one. The rearrangement joins TRBV7-9 to TRBJ1-1; no reliable D call. The CDR3 consists of 14 residues. Germline V gene sequence: CDR1 SEHNR, CDR2 FQNEAQ (reference sequence). V dropped 1 base and J dropped 6 bases, with 12 bases sitting between them. CDR3 protein: CASSLVEGGAEAFF. The CDR3 DNA reads as TGTGCCAGCAGCTTAGTAGAGGGTGGGGCTGAAGCTTTCTTT.

The chain employs TRBV5-1 and TRBJ2-5; TRBD2 matches at 14 bases. Germline V gives CDR1 SGHRS, CDR2 YFSETQ. The V segment lost 4 bases and the J segment 5 bases; nucleotides outside the gene matches: 10. The CDR3 spans 17 residues. The CDR3, as DNA: TGCGCCAGCAGCACTGGACTAGCGGGGGGTCTTGGGGAGACCCAGTACTTC. Translating gives CASSTGLAGGLGETQYF. The full variable domain, its missing parts supplied by reference TRBV5-1 and TRBJ2-5, is KAGVTQTPRYLIKTRGQQVTLSCSPISGHRSVSWYQQTPGQGLQFLFEYFSETQRNKGNFPGRFSGRQFSNSRSEMNVSTLELGDSALYLCASSTGLAGGLGETQYFGPGTRLLVL.

This clone was picked up one time. The V gene is TRBV9, the J gene TRBJ2-5; no reliable D call. The length of the CDR3 is 14 residues. CDR1 and CDR2 from the germline V gene are SGDLS and YYNGEE. V dropped 0 bases and J dropped 2 bases, with 8 bases sitting between them. CDR3 loop: CASSVDPLQETQYF. In DNA, the CDR3 is TGTGCCAGCAGCGTAGACCCCCTACAAGAGACCCAGTACTTC. Filled out from reference TRBV9 and TRBJ2-5, the complete variable domain reads DSGVTQTPKHLITATGQRVTLRCSPRSGDLSVYWYQQSLDQGLQFLIQYYNGEERAKGNILERFSAQQFPDLHSELNLSSLELGDSALYFCASSVDPLQETQYFGPGTRLLVL.

The chain is built from TRBV2 and TRBJ2-5; D is unresolved. The CDR3 contains 12 residues. Germline lookup yields CDR1 SNHLY and CDR2 FYNNEI. Trimming took off 6 bases at V and 0 bases at J, with 5 bases between the two ends. The CDR3 spells CASRVDQETQYF. CDR3 sequence (DNA): TGTGCCAGCAGGGTAGACCAAGAGACCCAGTACTTC.

The CDR3 nucleotides read TGCGCCAGCAGCTCGCAAGGGACAGCCCAAGAGACCCAGTACTTC. It specifies CASSSQGTAQETQYF. The chain combines TRBV5-1 with TRBJ2-5, with TRBD1 matching 7 bases. The CDR3 loop spans 15 amino acids. CDR1 and CDR2 (germline): SGHRS, YFSETQ. Trimming took 3 bases from V and 1 from J; bases not matched to a gene: 6. Full variable domain (rest looked up from reference TRBV5-1 and TRBJ2-5): KAGVTQTPRYLIKTRGQQVTLSCSPISGHRSVSWYQQTPGQGLQFLFEYFSETQRNKGNFPGRFSGRQFSNSRSEMNVSTLELGDSALYLCASSSQGTAQETQYFGPGTRLLVL.

The chain is built from TRBV5-5 and TRBJ1-3, with a possible D match to TRBD1 (6 bases). V lost 0 bases to trimming and J lost 2 bases, with 12 bases between them. The germline gives CDR1 SGHKS, CDR2 YYEKEE (reference sequence). This CDR3 has 16 amino acids. The CDR3 here is CASSLEAGETGNTIYF. The CDR3 DNA reads as TGTGCCAGCAGCTTGGAGGCAGGGGAAACTGGAAACACCATATATTTT.

The chain has TRBV27 and TRBJ1-1, with a tentative D call TRBD1 (6 bases). V gave up 0 bases and J gave up 4 bases, with 12 bases separating them. Germline-derived CDR1 and CDR2 are MNHEY and SMNVEV (reference sequence). This CDR3 has 15 residues. The CDR3 spells CASSLSFTRGTEAFF. DNA for the CDR3: TGTGCCAGCAGTTTATCGTTTACCAGGGGCACTGAAGCTTTCTTT.

This clone came up a few times. The CDR3 DNA is TGTGCCAGCAGCTTCAACCTGCGTGAGCAGTACTTC. Its translation is CASSFNLREQYF. This sequence joins TRBV5-4 and TRBJ2-7, with D unclear. V lost 2 bases and J 7 bases, leaving 10 bases between the germline ends. The CDR3 extends over 12 amino acids. In germline, CDR1 is SGHNT, CDR2 YYREEE (reference sequence).

The V gene is TRBV7-2, the J gene TRBJ2-1; 10 bases are a match to TRBD2. This CDR3 spans 15 amino acids. CDR1 and CDR2 from the germline V gene are SGHTA and FQGNSA. With V trimmed by 1 base and J by 15 bases, 12 bases remained unmatched. The CDR3 DNA reads as TGTGCCAGCAGCTTAGGTCCTAGCGGGGGCCCGCGGGGGTTCTTC. Its protein is CASSLGPSGGPRGFF.

This clone was seen more than once but under ten times. The chain employs TRBV7-9 and TRBJ1-1; TRBD1 might be the D (6 bases). V lost 5 bases and J 0 bases, leaving 10 bases between the germline ends. This CDR3 region has 14 residues. The germline V gene has CDR1 SEHNR and CDR2 FQNEAQ (reference sequence). CDR3 DNA sequence: TGTGCCAGCAGCCAACGGACAGTGAACACTGAAGCTTTCTTT. Its translation is CASSQRTVNTEAFF. The complete variable domain, with remaining parts taken from reference TRBV7-9 and TRBJ1-1, reads DTGVSQNPRHKITKRGQNVTFRCDPISEHNRLYWYRQTLGQGPEFLTYFQNEAQLEKSRLLSDRFSAERPKGSFSTLEIQRTEQGDSAMYLCASSQRTVNTEAFFGQGTRLTVV.

CDR3 DNA: TGTGCCAGCAGCGGAGAGGTCGGGAATTCACCCCTCCACTTT. It encodes CASSGEVGNSPLHF. This rearrangement joins TRBV9 to TRBJ1-6; D is unresolved. Germline CDR1 and CDR2: SGDLS and YYNGEE. This CDR3 contains 14 residues. The V and J ends lost 3 bases and 7 bases respectively, with 11 bases between them. The full variable domain, completed using reference TRBV9 and TRBJ1-6, is DSGVTQTPKHLITATGQRVTLRCSPRSGDLSVYWYQQSLDQGLQFLIQYYNGEERAKGNILERFSAQQFPDLHSELNLSSLELGDSALYFCASSGEVGNSPLHFGNGTRLTVT.

This clone has only a few counts. The CDR3 DNA reads as TGTGCCAGCAGTGAGCTAGGACTAGCCGTCAGCGATGAGCAGTTCTTC. Its protein product is CASSELGLAVSDEQFF. J is TRBJ2-1 and V is TRBV2; TRBD2 agrees at 8 bases. The CDR3 runs to 16 residues. The V gene's germline CDR1 is SNHLY and CDR2 FYNNEI. V dropped 3 bases and J dropped 8; count of bases not matched to a gene: 12.

This clone was counted between two and nine times. This chain links TRBV30 with TRBJ1-1; the D gene is possibly TRBD1 (5 bases). The CDR3 runs to 11 residues. V was trimmed by 4 bases and J by 6 bases, leaving 9 bases between them. CDR1 and CDR2 (germline): GTSNPN, SVGIG (reference sequence). This chain's CDR3 is CAWTRGAEAFF. CDR3 DNA: TGTGCCTGGACTAGGGGCGCTGAAGCTTTCTTT.

This clone was seen only once. The CDR3 sequence is CASRTAGARDEQFF. In nucleotides, the CDR3 is TGTGCCAGCAGGACTGCGGGAGCACGAGATGAGCAGTTCTTC. The rearrangement uses TRBV27 and TRBJ2-1; TRBD2 aligns across 7 bases. The CDR3 spans 14 residues. Germline lookup yields CDR1 MNHEY and CDR2 SMNVEV (reference sequence). J lost 8 bases, V lost 6 bases, and 10 bases had no gene match.